Following are 18 T cell receptor beta chains from one sample sequenced in a study of Ad26.COV2.S vaccination and SARS-CoV-2 variants. Treatment in this sample: 19 received Ad26.COV2.S at low or high dose, single or two shots; several received placebo; per-sample allocation not given. Vaccine and placebo recipients were sampled on day 63 after the first injection. The protocol was immunoSEQ multiplex PCR, while the TCRdb copy is restricted to in-frame clones and leaves out a portion. The top ten hold approximately 1.5% of the sample, which has hundreds of thousands of clones, around 92% seen once. The source was peripheral blood, collected in a trial of Ad26.COV2.S vaccine versus placebo. All receptors derive from a person aged 18-65 years who received the Ad26.COV2.S COVID-19 vaccine or a placebo.

This chain connects TRBV27 to TRBJ2-5; weak D call: TRBD1 (6 bases). V gave up 6 bases and J gave up 0 bases, with 8 bases separating them. There are 13 residues in the CDR3. Germline V gene lookup returns CDR1 MNHEY and CDR2 SMNVEV (reference sequence). The DNA for the CDR3 is TGTGCCAGCAGGGACAGTAACCAAGAGACCCAGTACTTC. Protein sequence: CASRDSNQETQYF.

This rearrangement joins TRBV6-2 or TRBV6-3 to TRBJ2-7; 8 nucleotides line up with TRBD1. Germline CDR1 and CDR2: MNHEY and SVGEGT. The CDR3 spans 15 residues. The V and J ends lost 5 bases and 1 base, in that order; junction bases with no gene match: 7. CDR3 in DNA: TGTGCCAGCAGTCCCCGGAGGACAGGGTCCTACGAGCAGTACTTC. Protein product: CASSPRRTGSYEQYF.

The chain carries TRBV6-5 and TRBJ2-5, with a possible D match to TRBD1 (8 bases). Trimming pared 2 bases from V and 2 bases from J, leaving 15 bases between. Germline values: CDR1 MNHEY, CDR2 SVGAGI. This CDR3 is 16 amino acids long. CDR3 protein: CASSYSGTGRQETQYF. CDR3 DNA: TGTGCCAGCAGTTACAGCGGGACAGGTCGACAAGAGACCCAGTACTTC.

V usage is TRBV6-6 and J usage is TRBJ2-7, with 9 bases aligning to TRBD1. J was trimmed by 2 bases and V by 8 bases; bases with no gene match: 10. This CDR3 comprises 15 residues. Germline CDR1 is MNHNY and CDR2 is SVGAGI (reference sequence). CDR3 amino acids: CASSYPGQGPYEQYF. As DNA, the CDR3 is TGTGCCAGCTCTTATCCGGGACAGGGCCCCTACGAGCAGTACTTC.

V gene TRBV2 combines with J gene TRBJ1-2; D ambiguous. Trimming took off 2 bases at V and 3 bases at J, with 10 bases between the two ends. The CDR3 has 14 amino acids. Germline CDR1 is SNHLY and CDR2 is FYNNEI. The chain's CDR3 is CASSELGMDYGYTF. The CDR3 DNA is TGTGCCAGCAGTGAACTGGGGATGGACTATGGCTACACCTTC.

The chain links TRBV4-3 to TRBJ2-1; 8 positions agree with TRBD2. The length of the CDR3 is 18 residues. V was pared by 0 bases and J by 4 bases, with 11 bases of the junction left unmatched. CDR1 is LGHNA, CDR2 YSLEER, per germline. CDR3 region: CASSQDLPGGAFYNEQFF. CDR3 coding DNA: TGCGCCAGCAGCCAAGATCTTCCCGGGGGGGCCTTTTACAATGAGCAGTTCTTC.

The genes are TRBV10-2 and TRBJ1-3; no definite D call. Germline CDR1 is WSHSY and CDR2 is SAAADI. Trimming removed 7 bases from V and 2 bases from J, with 15 bases in between. The length of the CDR3 is 15 residues. The chain's CDR3 is CASTEAEGTGNTIYF. Here the CDR3 DNA reads TGCGCCAGCACCGAGGCGGAGGGAACTGGAAACACCATATATTTT.

V is TRBV7-2 and J is TRBJ1-5; D is unclear. Trimming cost V 3 bases and J 5 bases, with 5 bases left between them. The length of the CDR3 is 12 residues. Germline V gene data show CDR1 as SGHTA and CDR2 as FQGNSA. The CDR3 DNA reads as TGTGCCAGCAGCTTCGATTATCAGCCCCAGCATTTT. It specifies CASSFDYQPQHF.

The rearrangement uses TRBV7-8 and TRBJ2-1; TRBD2 agrees at 8 bases. V trimming: 5 bases; J trimming: 5 bases; junction bases outside the gene matches: 8. The CDR3 is made up of 15 amino acids. Germline values: CDR1 SGHVS, CDR2 FQNEAQ. CDR3 DNA: TGTGCCAGCAGCGCCTGGACTAGCCGAGACAATGAGCAGTTCTTC. Residues: CASSAWTSRDNEQFF. The full variable domain, in which reference TRBV7-8 and TRBJ2-1 provide the parts outside the CDR3, is GAGVSQSPRYKVAKRGQDVALRCDPISGHVSLFWYQQALGQGPEFLTYFQNEAQLDKSGLPSDRFFAERPEGSVSTLKIQRTQQEDSAVYLCASSAWTSRDNEQFFGPGTRLTVL.

The chain uses TRBV6-6 and TRBJ1-3; D gene ambiguous. The V end was cut by 7 bases, the J end by 1 base, with 17 bases between. This CDR3 spans 16 amino acids. Germline V gene data show CDR1 as MNHNY and CDR2 as SVGAGI (reference sequence). CDR3 DNA: TGTGCCAGCACCGACCTGAGGACGGCTTCTGGAAACACCATATATTTT. Translated, it gives CASTDLRTASGNTIYF.

The chain uses TRBV5-4 and TRBJ2-3; 7 positions match TRBD2. Per germline, CDR1 SGHNT and CDR2 YYREEE (reference sequence). The CDR3 consists of 15 residues. V was clipped by 3 bases and J by 2 bases; unmatched bases: 6. CDR3 in DNA: TGTGCCAGCAGCTCCGGTAGCGGGCTCACAGATACGCAGTATTTT. This encodes CASSSGSGLTDTQYF. Full variable domain (outside the CDR3, taken from reference TRBV5-4 and TRBJ2-3): ETGVTQSPTHLIKTRGQQVTLRCSSQSGHNTVSWYQQALGQGPQFIFQYYREEENGRGNFPPRFSGLQFPNYSSELNVNALELDDSALYLCASSSGSGLTDTQYFGPGTRLTVL.

The chain is built from TRBV19 and TRBJ2-6, with TRBD1 matching over 7 bases. The CDR3 is 17 amino acids. Trimming removed 4 bases from V and 0 bases from J; junction bases left unmatched: 6. Germline CDR1 LNHDA, CDR2 SQIVND (reference sequence). The CDR3 spells CASSRWDSSSGANVLTF. CDR3 bases: TGTGCCAGTAGTAGGTGGGACAGCTCCTCTGGGGCCAACGTCCTGACTTTC.

The genes are TRBV30 and TRBJ2-3, with D uncertain. The CDR3 covers 13 residues. Germline loops: CDR1 GTSNPN, CDR2 SVGIG (reference sequence). Trimming took off 4 bases at V and 2 bases at J, with 10 bases between the two ends. The CDR3 reads CAWMGRTTDTQYF. In DNA form, the CDR3 reads TGTGCCTGGATGGGCAGAACCACAGATACGCAGTATTTT.

The chain combines TRBV7-8 with TRBJ1-1; D is uncertain. V was clipped by 5 bases and J by 5 bases, with 9 bases between them. There are 12 residues in the CDR3. Germline loops: CDR1 SGHVS, CDR2 FQNEAQ. In DNA, the CDR3 is TGTGCCAGCAGCCCCCCGAGGACTGAAGCTTTCTTT. Translated, it gives CASSPPRTEAFF. Full variable domain (rest looked up from reference TRBV7-8 and TRBJ1-1): GAGVSQSPRYKVAKRGQDVALRCDPISGHVSLFWYQQALGQGPEFLTYFQNEAQLDKSGLPSDRFFAERPEGSVSTLKIQRTQQEDSAVYLCASSPPRTEAFFGQGTRLTVV.

The chain links TRBV5-4 to TRBJ1-2; no reliable D call. Trimming pared 2 bases from V and 2 bases from J, leaving 7 bases between. Germline V gives CDR1 SGHNT, CDR2 YYREEE (reference sequence). This CDR3 has 13 amino acids. The CDR3 sequence is CASSFQENYGYTF. CDR3 bases: TGTGCCAGCAGCTTTCAGGAAAACTATGGCTACACCTTC.

This clone occurred once. This rearrangement joins TRBV9 to TRBJ2-3, with 8 nucleotides matching TRBD2. V lost 4 bases to trimming and J lost 0 bases; unmatched junction nucleotides: 7. This CDR3 region has 16 residues. In germline, CDR1 is SGDLS, CDR2 YYNGEE. CDR3 bases: TGTGCCAGCAGCCCCCAACGACTAGCGAGCACAGATACGCAGTATTTT. Its translation is CASSPQRLASTDTQYF.

The chain's CDR3 is CASSFVPAGYGYTF. The CDR3 DNA is TGTGCCAGCAGCTTTGTCCCGGCCGGCTATGGCTACACCTTC. The gene calls are TRBV7-8 and TRBJ1-2; no firm D call. The ends were cut back, 3 bases at V and 4 bases at J, with 12 bases in the middle. Germline CDR1 reads SGHVS; CDR2 reads FQNEAQ. CDR3 size: 14 residues.

The rearrangement uses TRBV18 and TRBJ1-2; possible D gene TRBD1, 5 bases. V gave up 0 bases and J gave up 2 bases, with 7 bases separating them. The CDR3 has 14 residues. The germline V gene encodes CDR1 KGHSH and CDR2 LQKENI. CDR3 loop: CASSPPAGNYGYTF. The CDR3 DNA sequence: TGTGCCAGCTCACCACCGGCAGGGAACTATGGCTACACCTTC.